This T cell receptor beta chain was captured by sequencing in a study of T cell repertoires in cytomegalovirus infection. The study's findings and limits: Summed frequency of public TCR beta families distinguished CMV carriers with the relevant HLA. HLA-C-restricted, CMV-specific TCR beta clonotypes were dominant ex vivo.

From the reads, TCRdb called clonotypes with MiXCR, one entry per CDR3 protein. The profile shows roughly 990,000 distinct CDR3 sequences, around 32% of them singletons. This clonotype was counted a few times. What it binds is unknown. Deletions cut 5 bases from V and 0 bases from J, with 14 bases between. The CDR3 runs to 16 residues. The germline CDR1 and CDR2 sequences are MNHNS and SASEGT. The clonotype originates from a human donor in good health (CMV status not recorded). Some clones in this sample may be carry-over from other donors' samples. This sample comprised cultured CD8+ T cells from PBMCs, obtained from culture after CMV antigen stimulation. The rearrangement uses TRBV6-1 and TRBJ2-1; D is unresolved. This chain's CDR3 is CASSQSWQSSYNEQFF. The CDR3 coding sequence is TGTGCCAGCAGTCAAAGCTGGCAGAGCTCCTACAATGAGCAGTTCTTC.